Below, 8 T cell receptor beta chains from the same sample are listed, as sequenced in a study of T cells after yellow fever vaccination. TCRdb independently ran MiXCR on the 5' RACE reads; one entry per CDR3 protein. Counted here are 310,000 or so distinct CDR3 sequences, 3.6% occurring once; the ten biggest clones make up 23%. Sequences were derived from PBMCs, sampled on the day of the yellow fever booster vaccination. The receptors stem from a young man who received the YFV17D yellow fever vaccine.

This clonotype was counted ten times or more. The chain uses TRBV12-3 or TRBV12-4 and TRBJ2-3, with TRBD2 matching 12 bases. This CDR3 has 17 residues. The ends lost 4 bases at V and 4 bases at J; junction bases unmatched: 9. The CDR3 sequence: CASSSGLAGLGADTQYF. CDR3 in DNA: TGTGCCAGCAGTTCGGGACTAGCGGGCCTAGGCGCAGATACGCAGTATTTT.

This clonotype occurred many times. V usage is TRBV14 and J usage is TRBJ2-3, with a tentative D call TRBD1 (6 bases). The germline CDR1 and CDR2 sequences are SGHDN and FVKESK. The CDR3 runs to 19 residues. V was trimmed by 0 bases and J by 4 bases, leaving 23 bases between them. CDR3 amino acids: CASSQDAVGWRGGSDTQYF. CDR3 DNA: TGTGCCAGCAGCCAAGATGCCGTAGGGTGGCGTGGGGGCTCAGATACGCAGTATTTT.

This CDR3 is CAISVGLAGSTDTQYF. The DNA of the CDR3 is TGTGCCATCAGTGTGGGGCTAGCGGGGAGCACAGATACGCAGTATTTT. The V gene is TRBV10-3, the J gene TRBJ2-3; 9 bases line up with TRBD2. With 4 bases clipped from V and 0 bases from J, the junction kept 5 bases outside the gene matches. This CDR3 contains 16 residues. Germline values: CDR1 ENHRY, CDR2 SYGVKD.

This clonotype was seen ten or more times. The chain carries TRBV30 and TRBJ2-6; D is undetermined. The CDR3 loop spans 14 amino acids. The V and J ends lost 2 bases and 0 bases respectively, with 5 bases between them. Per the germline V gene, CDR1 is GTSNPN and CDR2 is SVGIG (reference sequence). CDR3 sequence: CAWSSISGANVLTF. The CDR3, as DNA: TGTGCCTGGAGTTCGATCTCTGGGGCCAACGTCCTGACTTTC.

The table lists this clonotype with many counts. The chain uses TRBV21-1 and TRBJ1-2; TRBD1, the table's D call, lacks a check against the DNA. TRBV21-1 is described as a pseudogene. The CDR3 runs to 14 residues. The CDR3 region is CASTPGQTNYGYTF. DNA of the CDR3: TGTGCCAGCACCCCGGGACAGACTAACTATGGCTACACCTTC.

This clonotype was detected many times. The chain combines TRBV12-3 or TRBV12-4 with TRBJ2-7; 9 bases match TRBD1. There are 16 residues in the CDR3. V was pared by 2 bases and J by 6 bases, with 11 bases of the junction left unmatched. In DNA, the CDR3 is TGTGCCAGCAGTTTATCCGGGACAGGGTCGAGAGTCGAGCAGTACTTC. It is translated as CASSLSGTGSRVEQYF.

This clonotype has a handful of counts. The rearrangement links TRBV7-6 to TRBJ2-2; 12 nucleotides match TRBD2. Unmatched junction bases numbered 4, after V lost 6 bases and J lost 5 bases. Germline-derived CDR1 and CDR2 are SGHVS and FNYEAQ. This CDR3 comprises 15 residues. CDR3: CASSPTSGGTGELFF. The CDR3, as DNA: TGTGCCAGCAGTCCGACTAGCGGGGGTACCGGGGAGCTGTTTTTT.

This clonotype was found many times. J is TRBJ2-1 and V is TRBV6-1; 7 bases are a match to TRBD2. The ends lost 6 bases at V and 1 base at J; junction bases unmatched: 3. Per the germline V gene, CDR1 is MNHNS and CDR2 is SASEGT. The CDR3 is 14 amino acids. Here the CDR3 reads CASRPAGSYNEQFF. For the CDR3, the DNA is TGTGCCAGCAGGCCAGCGGGGTCCTACAATGAGCAGTTCTTC.